These 2 T cell receptor beta chains share one sample of origin, sequenced in a study of T-cell memory formation after mild COVID-19. TCRdb processed the 5' RACE reads anew with MiXCR; each CDR3 protein has one entry. The sample yields about 360,000 distinct CDR3 sequences, 13% to 15% seen once. Sequenced input: PBMCs or a T cell subset sorted from them (not recorded which). Receptors originate from a man younger than 35 who had mild COVID-19 (a few samples of this study predate the infection). Cell type and time point are not known.

V gene TRBV9 combines with J gene TRBJ1-5; D gene unclear. The CDR3 has 14 residues. The V end lost 0 bases, the J end lost 9 bases, and 13 bases lay between the germline ends. CDR1 is SGDLS and CDR2 is YYNGEE in the germline V gene. Here the CDR3 DNA reads TGTGCCAGCAGCGTAGACAGCGGGCCTTGGCCCCAGCATTTT. Its protein is CASSVDSGPWPQHF.

The genes are TRBV28 and TRBJ2-3; the match to TRBD2 covers 8 bases. V dropped 4 bases and J dropped 4; count of bases not matched to a gene: 7. This CDR3 spans 15 amino acids. Germline lookup yields CDR1 MDHEN and CDR2 SYDVKM. This chain's CDR3 is CASSSPGGGADTQYF. CDR3 DNA: TGTGCCAGCAGTTCCCCGGGAGGGGGGGCAGATACGCAGTATTTT.